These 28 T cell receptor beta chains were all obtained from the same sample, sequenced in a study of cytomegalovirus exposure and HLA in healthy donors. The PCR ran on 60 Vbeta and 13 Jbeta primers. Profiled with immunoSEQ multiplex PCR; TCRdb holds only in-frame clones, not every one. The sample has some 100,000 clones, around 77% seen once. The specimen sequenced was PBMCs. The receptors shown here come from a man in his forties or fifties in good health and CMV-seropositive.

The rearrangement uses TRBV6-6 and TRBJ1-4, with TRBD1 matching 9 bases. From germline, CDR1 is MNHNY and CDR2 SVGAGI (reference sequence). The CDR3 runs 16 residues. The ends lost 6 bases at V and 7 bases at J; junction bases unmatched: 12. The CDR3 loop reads CASSRALDRGGEKLFF. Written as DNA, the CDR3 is TGTGCCAGCAGCCGAGCCCTAGACAGGGGGGGTGAAAAACTGTTTTTT.

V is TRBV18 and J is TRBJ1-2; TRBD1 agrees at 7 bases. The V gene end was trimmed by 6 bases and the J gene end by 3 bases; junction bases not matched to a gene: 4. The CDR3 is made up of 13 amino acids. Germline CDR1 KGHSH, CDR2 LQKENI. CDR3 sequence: CASSRGADYGYTF. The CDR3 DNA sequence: TGTGCCAGCTCCAGGGGGGCGGACTATGGCTACACCTTC.

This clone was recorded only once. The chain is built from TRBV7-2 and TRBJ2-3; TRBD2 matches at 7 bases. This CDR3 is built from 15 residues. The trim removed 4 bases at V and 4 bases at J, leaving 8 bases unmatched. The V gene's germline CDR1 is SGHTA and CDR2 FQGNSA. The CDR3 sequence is CASSSLSGRADTQYF. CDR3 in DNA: TGTGCCAGCAGCTCCCTTAGCGGGCGCGCAGATACGCAGTATTTT.

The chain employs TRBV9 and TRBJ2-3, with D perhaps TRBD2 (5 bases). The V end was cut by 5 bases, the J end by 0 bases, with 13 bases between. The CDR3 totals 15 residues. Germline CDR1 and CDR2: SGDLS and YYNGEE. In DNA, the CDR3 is TGTGCCAGCAGTAGGCGGGCGGTTAGCACAGATACGCAGTATTTT. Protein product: CASSRRAVSTDTQYF.

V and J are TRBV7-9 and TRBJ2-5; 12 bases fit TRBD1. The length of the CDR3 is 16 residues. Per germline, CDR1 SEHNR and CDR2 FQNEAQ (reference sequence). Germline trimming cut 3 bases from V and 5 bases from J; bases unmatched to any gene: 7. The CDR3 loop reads CASSFTGTGGRETQYF. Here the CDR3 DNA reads TGTGCCAGCAGCTTTACCGGGACAGGGGGCCGGGAGACCCAGTACTTC. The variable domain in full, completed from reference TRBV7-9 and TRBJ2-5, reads DTGVSQNPRHKITKRGQNVTFRCDPISEHNRLYWYRQTLGQGPEFLTYFQNEAQLEKSRLLSDRFSAERPKGSFSTLEIQRTEQGDSAMYLCASSFTGTGGRETQYFGPGTRLLVL.

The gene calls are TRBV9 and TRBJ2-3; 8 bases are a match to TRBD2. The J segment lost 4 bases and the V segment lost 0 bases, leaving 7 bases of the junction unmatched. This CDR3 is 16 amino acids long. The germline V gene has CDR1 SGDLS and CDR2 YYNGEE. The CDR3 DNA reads TGTGCCAGCAGCGTAGACTTCGGGGGGGCTGCAGATACGCAGTATTTT. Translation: CASSVDFGGAADTQYF.

The CDR3 nucleotides are TGTGCCAGCAGCCCCAGCGGGGGGGCGATCTACGAGCAGTACTTC. Translated: CASSPSGGAIYEQYF. The V and J genes are TRBV6-5 and TRBJ2-7, with 10 bases matching TRBD2. The trim removed 6 bases at V and 3 bases at J, leaving 8 bases unmatched. The CDR3 is 15 amino acids. Germline assignment: CDR1 MNHEY and CDR2 SVGAGI.

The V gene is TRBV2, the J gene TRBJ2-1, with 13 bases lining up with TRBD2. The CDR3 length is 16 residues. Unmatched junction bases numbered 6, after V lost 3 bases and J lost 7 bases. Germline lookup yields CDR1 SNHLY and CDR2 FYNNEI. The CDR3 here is CASSDLTSGGLNEQFF. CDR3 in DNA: TGTGCCAGCAGTGATTTGACTAGCGGGGGGTTAAATGAGCAGTTCTTC.

Here the CDR3 reads CASSPVRRSENTEAFF. The CDR3, as DNA: TGTGCCAGCAGCCCGGTTCGTCGGTCCGAGAACACTGAAGCTTTCTTT. The V and J genes are TRBV7-9 and TRBJ1-1; D is undetermined. This CDR3 is built from 16 residues. V was pared by 5 bases and J by 1 base, with 17 bases between. Germline V gives CDR1 SEHNR, CDR2 FQNEAQ (reference sequence).

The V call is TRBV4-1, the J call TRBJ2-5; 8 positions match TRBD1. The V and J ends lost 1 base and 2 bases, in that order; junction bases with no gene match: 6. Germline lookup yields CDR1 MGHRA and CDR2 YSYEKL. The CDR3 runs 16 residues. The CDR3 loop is CASSQVRRGLQETQYF. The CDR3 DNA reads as TGCGCCAGCAGCCAAGTTCGCAGGGGGCTTCAAGAGACCCAGTACTTC.

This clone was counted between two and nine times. CDR3 sequence: CASSLVGQGYEQYF. As DNA, the CDR3 is TGTGCCAGCAGCTTAGTGGGACAGGGCTACGAGCAGTACTTC. The V call is TRBV7-8, the J call TRBJ2-5; 9 positions agree with TRBD1. The DNA end is more similar to TRBJ2-7, so the J call may be wrong. Germline CDR1 reads SGHVS; CDR2 reads FQNEAQ. The CDR3 length is 14 residues.

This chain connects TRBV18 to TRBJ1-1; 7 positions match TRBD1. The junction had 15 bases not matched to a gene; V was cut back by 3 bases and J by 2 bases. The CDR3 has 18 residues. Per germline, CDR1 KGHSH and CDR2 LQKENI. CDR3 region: CASSPFTRGRSGNTEAFF. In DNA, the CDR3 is TGTGCCAGCTCACCCTTCACCAGGGGGAGGTCCGGTAACACTGAAGCTTTCTTT.

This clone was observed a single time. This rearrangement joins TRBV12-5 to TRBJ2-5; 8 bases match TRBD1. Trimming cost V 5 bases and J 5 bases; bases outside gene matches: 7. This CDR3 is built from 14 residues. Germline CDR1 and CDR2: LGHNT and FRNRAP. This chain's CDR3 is CASGRSGGGETQYF. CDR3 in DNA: TGTGCTAGTGGTCGGTCAGGGGGCGGGGAGACCCAGTACTTC.

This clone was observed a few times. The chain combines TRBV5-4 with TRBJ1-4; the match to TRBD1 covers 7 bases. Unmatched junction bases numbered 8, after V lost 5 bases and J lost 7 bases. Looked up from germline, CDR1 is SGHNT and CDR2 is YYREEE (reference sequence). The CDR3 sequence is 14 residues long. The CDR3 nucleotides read TGTGCCAGCAGTCCTGACAGGGCGGGTGAAAAACTGTTTTTT. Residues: CASSPDRAGEKLFF.

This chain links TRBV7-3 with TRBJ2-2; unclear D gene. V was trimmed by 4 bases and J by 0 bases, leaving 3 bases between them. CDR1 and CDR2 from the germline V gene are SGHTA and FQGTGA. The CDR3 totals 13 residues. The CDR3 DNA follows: TGTGCCAGCAGCTCTTCGAACACCGGGGAGCTGTTTTTT. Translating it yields CASSSSNTGELFF.

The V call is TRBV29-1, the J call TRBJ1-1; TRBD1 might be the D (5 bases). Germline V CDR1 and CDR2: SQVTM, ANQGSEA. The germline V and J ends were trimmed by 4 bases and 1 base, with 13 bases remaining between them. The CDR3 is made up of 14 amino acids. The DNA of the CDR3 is TGCAGCGTTGCCACAGGAAGTTGGAACACTGAAGCTTTCTTT. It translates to CSVATGSWNTEAFF.

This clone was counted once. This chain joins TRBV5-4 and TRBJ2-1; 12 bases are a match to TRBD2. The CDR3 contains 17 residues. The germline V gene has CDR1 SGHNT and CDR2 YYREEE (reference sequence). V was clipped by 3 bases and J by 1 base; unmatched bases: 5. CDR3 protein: CASSSKTSGGSYNEQFF. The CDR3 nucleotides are TGTGCCAGCAGCTCCAAGACTAGCGGGGGATCCTACAATGAGCAGTTCTTC.

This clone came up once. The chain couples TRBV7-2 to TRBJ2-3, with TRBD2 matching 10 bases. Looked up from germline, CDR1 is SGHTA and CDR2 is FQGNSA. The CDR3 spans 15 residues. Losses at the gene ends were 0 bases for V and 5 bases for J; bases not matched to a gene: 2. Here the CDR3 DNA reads TGTGCCAGCAGCTTAGCAGCGGGAGGGCTAGATACGCAGTATTTT. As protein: CASSLAAGGLDTQYF. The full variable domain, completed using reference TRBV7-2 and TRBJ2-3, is GAGVSQSPSNKVTEKGKDVELRCDPISGHTALYWYRQSLGQGLEFLIYFQGNSAPDKSGLPSDRFSAERTGGSVSTLTIQRTQQEDSAVYLCASSLAAGGLDTQYFGPGTRLTVL.

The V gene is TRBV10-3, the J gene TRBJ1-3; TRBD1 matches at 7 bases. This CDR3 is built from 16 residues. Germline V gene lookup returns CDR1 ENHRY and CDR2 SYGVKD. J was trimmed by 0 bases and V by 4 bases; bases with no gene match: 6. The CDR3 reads CAISADRAHSGNTIYF. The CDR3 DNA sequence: TGTGCCATCAGTGCCGACAGGGCGCACTCTGGAAACACCATATATTTT.

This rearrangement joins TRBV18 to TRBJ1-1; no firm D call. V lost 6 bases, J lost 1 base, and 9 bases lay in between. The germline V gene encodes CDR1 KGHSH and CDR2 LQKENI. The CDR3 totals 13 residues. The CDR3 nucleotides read TGTGCCAGCTCCTCGGGGAGGAACACTGAAGCTTTCTTT. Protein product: CASSSGRNTEAFF.

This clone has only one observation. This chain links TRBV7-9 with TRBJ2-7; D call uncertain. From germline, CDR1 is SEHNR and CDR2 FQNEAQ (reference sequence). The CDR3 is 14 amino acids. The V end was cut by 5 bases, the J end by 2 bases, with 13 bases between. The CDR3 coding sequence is TGTGCCAGCAGCGAAGGCAGAGGCACCTACGAGCAGTACTTC. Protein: CASSEGRGTYEQYF.

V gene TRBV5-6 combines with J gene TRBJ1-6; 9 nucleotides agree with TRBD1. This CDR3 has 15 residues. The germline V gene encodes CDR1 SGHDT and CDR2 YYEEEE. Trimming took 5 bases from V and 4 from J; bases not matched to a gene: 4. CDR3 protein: CASSYRGPYNSPLHF. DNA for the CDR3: TGTGCCAGCAGTTACAGGGGGCCGTATAATTCACCCCTCCACTTT.

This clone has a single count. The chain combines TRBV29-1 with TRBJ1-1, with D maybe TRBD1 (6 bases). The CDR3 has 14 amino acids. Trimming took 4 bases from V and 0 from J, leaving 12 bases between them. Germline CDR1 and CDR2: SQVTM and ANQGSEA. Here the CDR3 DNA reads TGCAGCGTTGGGGGGGGCGCTGTGAACACTGAAGCTTTCTTT. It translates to CSVGGGAVNTEAFF.

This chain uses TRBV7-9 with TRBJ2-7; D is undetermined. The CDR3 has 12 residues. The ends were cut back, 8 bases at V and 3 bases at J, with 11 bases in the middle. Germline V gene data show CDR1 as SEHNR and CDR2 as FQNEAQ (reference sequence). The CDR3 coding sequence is TGTGCCAGCTCCGAGCTTAGCTACGAGCAGTACTTC. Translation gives CASSELSYEQYF. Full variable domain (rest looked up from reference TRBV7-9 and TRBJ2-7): DTGVSQNPRHKITKRGQNVTFRCDPISEHNRLYWYRQTLGQGPEFLTYFQNEAQLEKSRLLSDRFSAERPKGSFSTLEIQRTEQGDSAMYLCASSELSYEQYFGPGTRLTVT.

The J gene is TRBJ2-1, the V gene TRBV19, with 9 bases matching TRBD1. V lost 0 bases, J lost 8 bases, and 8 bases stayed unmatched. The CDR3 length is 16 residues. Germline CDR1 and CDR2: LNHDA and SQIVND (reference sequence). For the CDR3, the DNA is TGTGCCAGTAGTATAGATCTTGGGACAGGGCTCGATGAGCAGTTCTTC. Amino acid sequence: CASSIDLGTGLDEQFF.

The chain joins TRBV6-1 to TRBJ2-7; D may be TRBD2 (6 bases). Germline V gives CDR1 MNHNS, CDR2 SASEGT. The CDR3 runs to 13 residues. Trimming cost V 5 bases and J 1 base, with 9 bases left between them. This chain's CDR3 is CASSRERSYEQYF. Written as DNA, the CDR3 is TGTGCCAGCAGTCGGGAGAGGTCCTACGAGCAGTACTTC.

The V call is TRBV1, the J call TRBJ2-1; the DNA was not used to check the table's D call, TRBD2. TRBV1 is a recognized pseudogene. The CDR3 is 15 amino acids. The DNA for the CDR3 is TGCACCAGCAGGACTTCTAGCGGGATCCACAATGAGCAGTTCTTC. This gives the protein CTSRTSSGIHNEQFF.

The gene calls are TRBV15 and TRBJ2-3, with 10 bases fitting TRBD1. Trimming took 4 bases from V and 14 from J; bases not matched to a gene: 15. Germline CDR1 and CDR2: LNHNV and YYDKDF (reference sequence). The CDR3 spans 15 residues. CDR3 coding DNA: TGTGCCACCAGCACCCCAGGAGAGGGACAGGGGTATACGTATTTT. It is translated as CATSTPGEGQGYTYF. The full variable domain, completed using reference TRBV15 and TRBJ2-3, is DAMVIQNPRYQVTQFGKPVTLSCSQTLNHNVMYWYQQKSSQAPKLLFHYYDKDFNNEADTPDNFQSRRPNTSFCFLDIRSPGLGDTAMYLCATSTPGEGQGYTYFGPGTRLTVL.